This TCR beta chain was sequenced for a study of blood T cells in healthy people across ages. Looked up from germline, CDR1 is MNHEY and CDR2 is SVGEGT. The CDR3 totals 15 residues. V lost 7 bases, J lost 13 bases, and 26 bases lay in between. It was with a sample-barcoded 5' primer and a J-beta primer mix that a second PCR of roughly 7 to 12 cycles was run. MiXCR, run by TCRdb on the 5' RACE reads, gives a single entry per CDR3 protein. The data hold 1.8 million or so distinct CDR3 sequences, with roughly two fifths observed a single time. A word on this clonotype: A clone one base away is much larger, so this may be a read error.

This receptor was taken from a human donor in good health. V is TRBV6-2 or TRBV6-3 and J is TRBJ2-4; a weak D match, TRBD2 (6 bases). Sequenced: blood. The CDR3 bases are TGTGCCAGCACCTTAGCGGTGCCGTCCTACAATGAGCAGTACTTC. Translating gives CASTLAVPSYNEQYF.